Reported below is one T cell receptor (beta chain). As yet, its antigen is unknown. These data are taken from a study of OX40 agonist ivuxolimab in advanced cancers. The study, taken as a whole, reports: Nonresponders included some who also had low normalized T-cell clonal expansion. Clones of CD4+ and CD8+ blood T cells grew by week 6 at doses of 0.1 to 3.0 mg/kg.

Generated by immunoSEQ multiplex PCR, the TCRdb table keeps only in-frame clones and is missing some. Here the sample spans tens of thousands of clones, approximately 86% being singletons. Germline trimming cut 5 bases from V and 0 bases from J; bases unmatched to any gene: 6. Germline V gene lookup returns CDR1 SGHNT and CDR2 YYREEE (reference sequence). The CDR3 is 16 residues long. The sample was CD4+ or CD8+ T cells sorted from blood, taken in a trial of the OX40 agonist ivuxolimab. The chain joins TRBV5-4 to TRBJ2-1, with 9 bases identical to TRBD1. The receptor's source is an adult with an advanced solid tumor such as melanoma, head and neck, liver or kidney cancer. CDR3 DNA sequence: TGTGCCAGCAGGACAGGGGGTTTTAGCTCCTACAATGAGCAGTTCTTC. Translation gives CASRTGGFSSYNEQFF.